These T cell receptor beta chains were read from a single sample in a study of read filtering for tumor transcriptome and immune sequencing. TCRdb re-called the reads with MiXCR, one entry per CDR3 protein. The sample has tens of thousands of distinct CDR3 sequences, around 15% seen once. Input material: a population of CD138-negative cells sorted from bone marrow. Source of these receptors: a donor aged 40 or over with multiple myeloma. CDR3s include the opening cysteine and the closing phenylalanine or tryptophan. D genes are given only for firm matches. Clone size is shown for a subset of rows, as once, few, many or a class of expanded clone.

j_gene: TRBJ2-7; d_gene: .; abundance: .; len: 14; v_gene: TRBV12-3/TRBV12-4; CDR3aa: CASSLSGPKGGQYF; CDR3nt: TGTGCCAGCAGTTTATCCGGGCCGAAAGGCGGGCAGTACTTC
j_gene: TRBJ2-3; d_gene: .; abundance: many; len: 14; v_gene: TRBV5-4; CDR3aa: CASSSWGHTDTQYF; CDR3nt: TGTGCCAGCAGCTCCTGGGGACACACAGATACGCAGTATTTT
j_gene: TRBJ2-5; d_gene: .; abundance: many; len: 14; v_gene: TRBV24-1; CDR3aa: CATSDSPDTAAQYF; CDR3nt: TGTGCCACCAGTGATTCCCCGGACACGGCGGCCCAGTACTTC
j_gene: TRBJ2-3; d_gene: .; abundance: .; len: 14; v_gene: TRBV18; CDR3aa: CASSPPSSPDTQYF; CDR3nt: TGTGCCAGCTCACCACCGAGTAGCCCAGATACGCAGTATTTT
j_gene: TRBJ1-1; d_gene: .; abundance: many; len: 13; v_gene: TRBV7-2; CDR3aa: CASSLAMGTEAFF; CDR3nt: TGTGCCAGCAGCTTAGCCATGGGCACTGAAGCTTTCTTT
j_gene: TRBJ2-5; d_gene: .; abundance: many; len: 13; v_gene: TRBV29-1; CDR3aa: CSVVEGFQETQYF; CDR3nt: TGCAGCGTTGTTGAGGGTTTTCAAGAGACCCAGTACTTC
j_gene: TRBJ1-5; d_gene: .; abundance: few; len: 13; v_gene: TRBV18; CDR3aa: CASSPRQEQPQHF; CDR3nt: TGTGCCAGCTCGCCCCGACAGGAACAGCCCCAGCATTTT
j_gene: TRBJ2-2; d_gene: TRBD2; abundance: few; len: 14; v_gene: TRBV6-6; CDR3aa: CASSLGLNTGELFF; CDR3nt: TGTGCCAGCAGCCTGGGACTAAACACCGGGGAGCTGTTTTTT
j_gene: TRBJ2-2; d_gene: .; abundance: .; len: 14; v_gene: TRBV9; CDR3aa: CASSPSGDTGELFF; CDR3nt: TGTGCCAGCAGCCCATCAGGGGACACCGGGGAGCTGTTTTTT
j_gene: TRBJ2-3; d_gene: .; abundance: many; len: 10; v_gene: TRBV29-1; CDR3aa: CSASVDTQYF; CDR3nt: TGCAGCGCCTCGGTAGATACGCAGTATTTT
j_gene: TRBJ2-1; d_gene: .; abundance: many; len: 11; v_gene: TRBV11-2; CDR3aa: CASSPTGEQFF; CDR3nt: TGTGCCAGCAGCCCTACAGGGGAGCAGTTCTTC
j_gene: TRBJ1-2; d_gene: .; abundance: many; len: 15; v_gene: TRBV7-9; CDR3aa: CASSPNSLLNYGYTF; CDR3nt: TGTGCCAGCAGCCCCAACAGTCTCCTAAACTATGGCTACACCTTC
j_gene: TRBJ2-3; d_gene: .; abundance: many; len: 15; v_gene: TRBV3-1; CDR3aa: CASSLAGSQADTQYF; CDR3nt: TGTGCCAGCAGCCTCGCGGGATCCCAGGCGGATACGCAGTATTTT
j_gene: TRBJ2-2; d_gene: TRBD1; abundance: .; len: 16; v_gene: TRBV14; CDR3aa: CASSQDLRGRTGELFF; CDR3nt: TGTGCCAGCAGCCAAGATCTCAGGGGGCGGACCGGGGAGCTGTTTTTT
j_gene: TRBJ2-7; d_gene: .; abundance: few; len: 14; v_gene: TRBV5-1; CDR3aa: CASSLAGTSYEQYF; CDR3nt: TGCGCCAGCAGCTTGGCCGGGACGTCCTACGAGCAGTACTTC
j_gene: TRBJ2-3; d_gene: .; abundance: many; len: 15; v_gene: TRBV5-1; CDR3aa: CASSLDFPRTDTQYF; CDR3nt: TGCGCCAGCAGCTTGGACTTTCCTCGCACAGATACGCAGTATTTT
j_gene: TRBJ2-3; d_gene: .; abundance: many; len: 15; v_gene: TRBV3-1; CDR3aa: CASSHNRAGTDTQYF; CDR3nt: TGTGCCAGCAGCCATAACAGGGCGGGCACAGATACGCAGTATTTT
j_gene: TRBJ2-7; d_gene: TRBD2; abundance: many; len: 19; v_gene: TRBV29-1; CDR3aa: CSASHHKGASGRGSYEQYF; CDR3nt: TGCAGCGCCAGTCATCACAAGGGGGCTAGCGGGAGGGGATCCTACGAGCAGTACTTC
j_gene: TRBJ2-2; d_gene: .; abundance: medium-sized; len: 12; v_gene: TRBV7-9; CDR3aa: CASITGPGELFF; CDR3nt: TGTGCCAGCATCACGGGGCCCGGGGAGCTGTTTTTT
j_gene: TRBJ1-2; d_gene: .; abundance: medium-sized; len: 14; v_gene: TRBV28; CDR3aa: CASSIGLAASGYTF; CDR3nt: TGTGCCAGCAGTATAGGGCTAGCCGCTTCTGGCTACACCTTC
j_gene: TRBJ2-1; d_gene: .; abundance: .; len: 15; v_gene: TRBV10-3; CDR3aa: CAISVGEVGNSEQFF; CDR3nt: TGTGCCATCAGTGTAGGAGAAGTAGGCAACAGTGAGCAGTTCTTC
j_gene: TRBJ2-7; d_gene: TRBD1; abundance: many; len: 16; v_gene: TRBV5-4; CDR3aa: CASRPWDRKSSYEQYF; CDR3nt: TGTGCCAGCAGGCCCTGGGACAGGAAAAGCTCCTACGAGCAGTACTTC
j_gene: TRBJ1-2; d_gene: TRBD1; abundance: many; len: 15; v_gene: TRBV4-1; CDR3aa: CASSRGPGQLYGYTF; CDR3nt: TGCGCCAGCAGCCGAGGCCCGGGACAGTTGTATGGCTACACCTTC
j_gene: TRBJ2-7; d_gene: .; abundance: many; len: 15; v_gene: TRBV18; CDR3aa: CASSPNPGKGYEQYF; CDR3nt: TGTGCCAGCTCACCAAACCCGGGAAAGGGATACGAGCAGTACTTC
j_gene: TRBJ2-1; d_gene: .; abundance: many; len: 15; v_gene: TRBV19; CDR3aa: CASSIPGSSYNEQFF; CDR3nt: TGTGCCAGTAGTATACCTGGGAGCTCCTACAATGAGCAGTTCTTC
j_gene: TRBJ2-2; d_gene: .; abundance: .; len: 17; v_gene: TRBV5-1; CDR3aa: CASSLDGGSGGTGELFF; CDR3nt: TGCGCCAGCAGCTTGGACGGGGGCTCGGGTGGCACCGGGGAGCTGTTTTTT
j_gene: TRBJ1-2; d_gene: TRBD1; abundance: many; len: 14; v_gene: TRBV28; CDR3aa: CASSRQGIQRGYTF; CDR3nt: TGTGCCAGCAGCAGACAGGGGATACAGCGAGGCTACACCTTC
j_gene: TRBJ2-5; d_gene: .; abundance: many; len: 14; v_gene: TRBV12-3/TRBV12-4; CDR3aa: CASRYGGGAGTQYF; CDR3nt: TGTGCCAGCAGATACGGAGGGGGCGCAGGGACCCAGTACTTC
j_gene: TRBJ2-1; d_gene: .; abundance: .; len: 12; v_gene: TRBV29-1; CDR3aa: CSQTDLHGERFF; CDR3nt: TGCAGCCAAACGGACCTCCACGGTGAGCGGTTCTTC
j_gene: TRBJ1-1; d_gene: TRBD1; abundance: many; len: 15; v_gene: TRBV27; CDR3aa: CASSTQETGAREAFF; CDR3nt: TGTGCCAGCAGTACCCAGGAGACAGGGGCCCGTGAAGCTTTCTTT
j_gene: TRBJ2-2; d_gene: TRBD1; abundance: many; len: 15; v_gene: TRBV6-5; CDR3aa: CASTGQGLYTGELFF; CDR3nt: TGTGCCAGCACTGGACAGGGATTGTACACCGGGGAGCTGTTTTTT
j_gene: TRBJ2-1; d_gene: .; abundance: many; len: 14; v_gene: TRBV5-5; CDR3aa: CASSPFERGPGQFF; CDR3nt: TGTGCCAGCAGCCCCTTCGAGAGGGGTCCAGGGCAGTTCTTC
j_gene: TRBJ1-1; d_gene: .; abundance: many; len: 14; v_gene: TRBV15; CDR3aa: CATSLTVRGTEAFF; CDR3nt: TGTGCCACCAGCTTGACAGTCCGAGGAACTGAAGCTTTCTTT
j_gene: TRBJ2-7; d_gene: TRBD1; abundance: many; len: 16; v_gene: TRBV20-1; CDR3aa: CSARDRGTGGGYEQYF; CDR3nt: TGCAGTGCTAGAGATAGAGGGACAGGGGGAGGGTACGAGCAGTACTTC
j_gene: TRBJ1-5; d_gene: .; abundance: many; len: 16; v_gene: TRBV6-6; CDR3aa: CASSYLQGYSNQPQHF; CDR3nt: TGTGCCAGCAGTTATCTTCAGGGGTATAGCAATCAGCCCCAGCATTTT
j_gene: TRBJ2-1; d_gene: .; abundance: many; len: 16; v_gene: TRBV5-6; CDR3aa: CASSLDIQGSYNEQFF; CDR3nt: TGTGCCAGCAGCTTGGACATCCAGGGGTCCTACAATGAGCAGTTCTTC
j_gene: TRBJ2-4; d_gene: TRBD1; abundance: many; len: 11; v_gene: TRBV10-3; CDR3aa: CARDRGNIQYF; CDR3nt: TGTGCCAGGGACAGGGGAAACATTCAGTACTTC
j_gene: TRBJ2-7; d_gene: .; abundance: many; len: 11; v_gene: TRBV3-1; CDR3aa: CASSARYEQYF; CDR3nt: TGTGCCAGCAGCGCTAGGTACGAGCAGTACTTC
j_gene: TRBJ2-7; d_gene: .; abundance: many; len: 15; v_gene: TRBV15; CDR3aa: CATSRFPQGGYEQYF; CDR3nt: TGTGCCACCAGCAGATTTCCACAAGGAGGTTACGAGCAGTACTTC
j_gene: TRBJ1-5; d_gene: .; abundance: .; len: 13; v_gene: TRBV12-3/TRBV12-4; CDR3aa: CASSLSGNQPQHF; CDR3nt: TGTGCCAGCAGTTTGAGCGGCAATCAGCCCCAGCATTTT
j_gene: TRBJ1-1; d_gene: .; abundance: many; len: 15; v_gene: TRBV4-1; CDR3aa: CASSPLLGPGAEAFF; CDR3nt: TGCGCCAGCAGCCCCCTCCTAGGACCTGGGGCGGAGGCTTTCTTT
j_gene: TRBJ2-3; d_gene: TRBD1; abundance: .; len: 16; v_gene: TRBV4-1; CDR3aa: CTSSQRDRVSTDTQYF; CDR3nt: TGCACCAGCAGCCAAAGGGACAGGGTCAGCACAGATACGCAGTATTTT
j_gene: TRBJ2-2; d_gene: TRBD1; abundance: many; len: 19; v_gene: TRBV11-2; CDR3aa: CASSLYRGMTRAATGELFF; CDR3nt: TGTGCCAGCAGCTTATACAGGGGAATGACCCGGGCCGCCACCGGGGAGCTGTTTTTT
j_gene: TRBJ1-1; d_gene: .; abundance: many; len: 14; v_gene: TRBV7-6; CDR3aa: CASSLVGLNTEAFF; CDR3nt: TGTGCCAGCAGCTTAGTAGGGCTAAACACTGAAGCTTTCTTT
j_gene: TRBJ2-1; d_gene: TRBD2; abundance: many; len: 13; v_gene: TRBV11-2; CDR3aa: CASSPRTSGRQFF; CDR3nt: TGTGCCAGCAGCCCCCGGACTAGCGGACGGCAGTTCTTC
j_gene: TRBJ1-5; d_gene: .; abundance: .; len: 15; v_gene: TRBV5-1; CDR3aa: CASSLEAGMEQPQHF; CDR3nt: TGCGCCAGCAGCTTGGAGGCAGGGATGGAACAGCCCCAGCATTTT
j_gene: TRBJ2-3; d_gene: .; abundance: .; len: 14; v_gene: TRBV19; CDR3aa: CACTRDRLADTQYF; CDR3nt: TGTGCCTGTACCCGGGACCGCCTGGCGGATACGCAGTATTTT
j_gene: TRBJ2-7; d_gene: .; abundance: many; len: 15; v_gene: TRBV20-1; CDR3aa: CSADRGGGSSYEQYF; CDR3nt: TGCAGTGCAGACCGGGGAGGGGGCAGCTCCTACGAGCAGTACTTC
j_gene: TRBJ1-4; d_gene: .; abundance: many; len: 12; v_gene: TRBV10-3; CDR3aa: CAVRGVDEKLFF; CDR3nt: TGTGCCGTTCGGGGAGTGGACGAAAAACTGTTTTTT
j_gene: TRBJ2-1; d_gene: .; abundance: few; len: 16; v_gene: TRBV5-6; CDR3aa: CASTLRRGSSCNDQFF; CDR3nt: TGTGCCAGCACCCTCAGAAGAGGGAGCTCCTGCAATGATCAGTTCTTC
j_gene: TRBJ2-1; d_gene: .; abundance: many; len: 15; v_gene: TRBV18; CDR3aa: CASSPPGLGNPEQFF; CDR3nt: TGTGCCAGCTCACCACCGGGATTGGGGAACCCTGAGCAGTTCTTC
j_gene: TRBJ1-2; d_gene: TRBD1; abundance: many; len: 15; v_gene: TRBV9; CDR3aa: CASSVASGQGDGYTF; CDR3nt: TGTGCCAGCAGCGTAGCCTCCGGACAGGGAGATGGCTACACCTTC
j_gene: TRBJ2-2; d_gene: .; abundance: medium-sized; len: 15; v_gene: TRBV3-1; CDR3aa: CASSPRVGAGGELFF; CDR3nt: TGTGCCAGCAGCCCCCGTGTTGGCGCGGGCGGGGAGCTGTTTTTT
j_gene: TRBJ2-2; d_gene: TRBD2; abundance: few; len: 15; v_gene: TRBV29-1; CDR3aa: CNVGLAQKRTGELFF; CDR3nt: TGTAACGTTGGACTAGCGCAAAAACGAACCGGGGAGCTGTTTTTT
j_gene: TRBJ2-1; d_gene: .; abundance: medium-sized; len: 15; v_gene: TRBV7-3; CDR3aa: CASSLSGSLQNEQFF; CDR3nt: TGTGCCAGCAGCTTAAGTGGAAGCTTACAAAATGAGCAGTTCTTC